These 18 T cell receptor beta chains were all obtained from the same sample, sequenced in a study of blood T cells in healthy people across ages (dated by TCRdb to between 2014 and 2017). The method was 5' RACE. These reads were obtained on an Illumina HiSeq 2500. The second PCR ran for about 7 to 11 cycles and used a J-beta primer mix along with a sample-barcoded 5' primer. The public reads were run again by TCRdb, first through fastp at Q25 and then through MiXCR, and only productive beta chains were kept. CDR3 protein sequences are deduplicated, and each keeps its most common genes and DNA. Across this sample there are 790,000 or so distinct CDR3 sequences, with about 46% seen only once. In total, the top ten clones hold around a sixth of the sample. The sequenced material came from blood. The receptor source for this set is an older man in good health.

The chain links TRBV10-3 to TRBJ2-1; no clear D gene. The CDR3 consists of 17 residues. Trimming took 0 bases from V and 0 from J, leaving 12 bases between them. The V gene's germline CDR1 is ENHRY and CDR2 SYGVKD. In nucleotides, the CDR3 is TGTGCCATCAGTGAGTCTCTACACGAGAGCTCCTACAATGAGCAGTTCTTC. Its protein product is CAISESLHESSYNEQFF.

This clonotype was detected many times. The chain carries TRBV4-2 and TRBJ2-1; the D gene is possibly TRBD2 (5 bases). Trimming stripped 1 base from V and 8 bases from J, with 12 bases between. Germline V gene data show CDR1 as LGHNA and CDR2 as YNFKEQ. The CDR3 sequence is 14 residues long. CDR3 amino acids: CASSQGLAMDEQFF. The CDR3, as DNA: TGTGCCAGCAGCCAAGGATTAGCGATGGATGAGCAGTTCTTC.

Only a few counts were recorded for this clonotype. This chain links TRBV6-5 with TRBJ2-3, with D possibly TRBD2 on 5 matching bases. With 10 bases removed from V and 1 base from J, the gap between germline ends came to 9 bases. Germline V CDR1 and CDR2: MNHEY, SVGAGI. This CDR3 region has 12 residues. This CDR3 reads CATARGTDTQYF. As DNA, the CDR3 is TGTGCCACTGCGCGGGGCACAGATACGCAGTATTTT.

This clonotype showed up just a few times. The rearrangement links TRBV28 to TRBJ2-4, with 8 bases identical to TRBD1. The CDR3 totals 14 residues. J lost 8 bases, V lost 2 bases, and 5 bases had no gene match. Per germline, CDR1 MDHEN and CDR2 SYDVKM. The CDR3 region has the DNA TGTGCCAGCAGTTTACAGGGGGCGCGGGACATTCAGTACTTC. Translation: CASSLQGARDIQYF.

CDR3 in amino acids: CASSPGPAGALTEQFF. Written as DNA, the CDR3 is TGTGCCAGCAGCCCCGGGCCAGCGGGAGCTCTGACTGAGCAGTTCTTC. The chain uses TRBV5-5 and TRBJ2-1, with 8 bases lining up with TRBD2. Germline V gives CDR1 SGHKS, CDR2 YYEKEE (reference sequence). The V and J ends lost 4 bases and 9 bases, in that order; junction bases with no gene match: 15. The CDR3 covers 16 residues.

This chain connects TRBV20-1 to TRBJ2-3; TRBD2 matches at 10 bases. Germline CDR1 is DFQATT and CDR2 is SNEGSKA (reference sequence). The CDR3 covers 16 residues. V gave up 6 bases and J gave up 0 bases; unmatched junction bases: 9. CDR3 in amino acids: CSAWTSGGGSTDTQYF. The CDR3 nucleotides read TGCAGTGCCTGGACTAGCGGAGGAGGGAGCACAGATACGCAGTATTTT.

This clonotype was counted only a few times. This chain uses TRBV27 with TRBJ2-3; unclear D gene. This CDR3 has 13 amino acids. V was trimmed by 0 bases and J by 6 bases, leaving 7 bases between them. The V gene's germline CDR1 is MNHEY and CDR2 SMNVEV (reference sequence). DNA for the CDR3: TGTGCCAGCAGTTTATCGAACTTGGATACGCAGTATTTT. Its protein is CASSLSNLDTQYF.

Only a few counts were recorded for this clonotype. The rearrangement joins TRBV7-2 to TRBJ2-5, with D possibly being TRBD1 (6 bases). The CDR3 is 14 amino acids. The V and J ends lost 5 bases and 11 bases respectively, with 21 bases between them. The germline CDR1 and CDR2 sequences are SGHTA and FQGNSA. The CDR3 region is CASSVYTRGYEQYF. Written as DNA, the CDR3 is TGTGCCAGCAGCGTATACACGAGGGGGTATGAGCAGTACTTC.

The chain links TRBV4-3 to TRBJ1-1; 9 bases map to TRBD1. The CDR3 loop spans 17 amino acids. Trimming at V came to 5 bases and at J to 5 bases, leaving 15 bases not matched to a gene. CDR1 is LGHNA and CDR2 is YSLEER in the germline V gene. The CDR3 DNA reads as TGCGCCAGCAGCAGCGGTCCGGGGACAGGGAAATGGACTGAAGCTTTCTTT. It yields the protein CASSSGPGTGKWTEAFF.

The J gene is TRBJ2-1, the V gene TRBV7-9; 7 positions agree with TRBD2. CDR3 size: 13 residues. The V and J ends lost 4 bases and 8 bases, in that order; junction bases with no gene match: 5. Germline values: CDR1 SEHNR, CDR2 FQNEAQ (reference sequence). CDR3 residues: CASSSSGVYEQFF. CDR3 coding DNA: TGTGCCAGCAGCTCTAGCGGTGTCTATGAGCAGTTCTTC.

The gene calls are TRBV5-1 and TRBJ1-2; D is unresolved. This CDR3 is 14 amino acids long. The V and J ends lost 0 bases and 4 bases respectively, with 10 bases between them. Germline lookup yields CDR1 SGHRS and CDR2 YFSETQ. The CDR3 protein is CASSLDSPFYGYTF. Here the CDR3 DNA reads TGCGCCAGCAGCTTGGACTCGCCGTTCTATGGCTACACCTTC.

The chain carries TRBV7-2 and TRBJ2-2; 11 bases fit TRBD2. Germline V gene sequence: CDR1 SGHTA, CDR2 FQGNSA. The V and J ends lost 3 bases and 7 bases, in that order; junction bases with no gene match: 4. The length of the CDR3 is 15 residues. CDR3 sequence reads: CASSLTSGKDGELFF. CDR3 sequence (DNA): TGTGCCAGCAGCTTGACTAGCGGGAAGGACGGGGAGCTGTTTTTT.

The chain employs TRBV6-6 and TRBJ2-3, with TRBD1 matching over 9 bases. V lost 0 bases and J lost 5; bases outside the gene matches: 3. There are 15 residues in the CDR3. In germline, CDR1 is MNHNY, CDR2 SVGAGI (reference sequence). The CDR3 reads CASSYSTGGLDTQYF. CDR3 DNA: TGTGCCAGCAGTTACTCTACAGGGGGCCTAGATACGCAGTATTTT.

CDR3 in amino acids: CASSLASGGAGGTDTQYF. CDR3 coding DNA: TGTGCCAGCAGCTTAGCTAGCGGGGGGGCGGGGGGCACAGATACGCAGTATTTT. The chain combines TRBV7-2 with TRBJ2-3, with 11 bases that match TRBD2. The V gene's germline CDR1 is SGHTA and CDR2 FQGNSA. This CDR3 region has 18 residues. J gave up 1 base and V 0 bases, and 6 bases lay outside the gene matches.

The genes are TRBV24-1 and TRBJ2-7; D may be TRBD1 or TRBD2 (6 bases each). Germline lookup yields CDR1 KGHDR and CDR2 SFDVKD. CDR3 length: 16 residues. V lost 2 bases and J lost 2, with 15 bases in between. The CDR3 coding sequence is TGTGCCACCAGTGATTCTGGGGGCGGGACTCCCTACGAGCAGTACTTC. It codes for CATSDSGGGTPYEQYF.

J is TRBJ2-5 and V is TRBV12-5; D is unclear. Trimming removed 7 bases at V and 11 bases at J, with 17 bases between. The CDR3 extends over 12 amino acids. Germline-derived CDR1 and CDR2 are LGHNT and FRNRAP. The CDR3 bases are TGTGCTAGTGCTCACAATTTCAATGAGCAGTACTTC. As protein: CASAHNFNEQYF.

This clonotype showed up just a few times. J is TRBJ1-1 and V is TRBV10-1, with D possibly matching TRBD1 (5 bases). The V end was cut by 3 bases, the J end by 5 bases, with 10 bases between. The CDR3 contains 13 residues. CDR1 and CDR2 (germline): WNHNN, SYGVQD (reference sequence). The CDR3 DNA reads TGCGCCAGCAGTGAATCAGGGAAGACTGAAGCTTTCTTT. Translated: CASSESGKTEAFF.

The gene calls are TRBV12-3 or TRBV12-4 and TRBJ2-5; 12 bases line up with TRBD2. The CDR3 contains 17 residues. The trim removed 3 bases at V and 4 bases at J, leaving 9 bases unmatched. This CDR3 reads CASSLTSGSYPPETQYF. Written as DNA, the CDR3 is TGTGCCAGCAGTTTGACTAGCGGGAGCTACCCCCCAGAGACCCAGTACTTC.